The T cell receptor (beta chain) under discussion was sequenced for a study of CD8 T cells in cerebrospinal fluid in Alzheimer's disease. Points on this clonotype: What it recognizes is unknown.

The germline gives CDR1 GTSNPN, CDR2 SVGIG (reference sequence). This CDR3 region has 12 residues. Findings and caveats of the study: The largest CSF clone was proportionally bigger in mild cognitive impairment or Alzheimer's disease than controls.

For each CDR3 protein, TCRdb gives one entry from its re-call of the 10x single-cell sequencing reads, without DNA. In all, the sample yields more than 650 distinct CDR3 sequences. The specimen was cerebrospinal fluid. The V call is TRBV30, the J call TRBJ2-7; TCRdb lists TRBD1, though no DNA is available to test this call. The clonotype originates from a human donor with Alzheimer's disease. The CDR3 sequence: CASSRQGYEQYF.